This entry lists 8 T cell receptor beta chains sequenced from one sample in a study of control samples from healthy donors and cancer patients (dated by TCRdb to the early 2020s). Libraries were constructed by the immunoSEQ multiplex PCR assay. The immuneACCESS repertoire file appears here via TCRdb, limited to in-frame rearrangements. These files lack a portion of the clones; in checked studies, under half of the deficit traces to unresolved V genes, and the cause of the others is not known. This sample comprises hundreds of thousands of clones, roughly 90% of them detected only once. The ten largest make up just under 6.5% of the sample. Specimen: PBMCs. The receptors were sampled from a middle-aged man with head and neck cancer.

In DNA form, the CDR3 reads TGTGCCAGCAGCTCGGGACAGGGAAGCGGGGAGCTGTTTTTT. This sequence encodes CASSSGQGSGELFF. The chain is built from TRBV6-5 and TRBJ2-2; 9 bases match TRBD1. Germline V gene sequence: CDR1 MNHEY, CDR2 SVGAGI. J was trimmed by 7 bases and V by 6 bases; bases with no gene match: 6. The CDR3 has 14 amino acids.

Concerning this clone: In the same sample, other DNA sequences code for this CDR3. The genes are TRBV5-6 and TRBJ2-7, with 11 bases identical to TRBD2. Germline V gives CDR1 SGHDT, CDR2 YYEEEE. V was clipped by 0 bases and J by 4 bases; unmatched bases: 3. The CDR3 extends over 15 amino acids. The CDR3 spells CASSLGLAGPYEQYF. CDR3 in DNA: TGTGCCAGCAGCTTGGGACTAGCGGGACCATACGAGCAGTACTTC.

This chain joins TRBV20-1 and TRBJ2-7; the D call may be TRBD1 or TRBD2 (5 bases each). Germline V lookup: CDR1 DFQATT, CDR2 SNEGSKA (reference sequence). The CDR3 extends over 11 amino acids. Trimming took off 3 bases at V and 4 bases at J, with 7 bases between the two ends. The CDR3: CSASWGYEQYF. CDR3 bases: TGCAGTGCTAGTTGGGGGTACGAGCAGTACTTC.

The chain is built from TRBV6-5 and TRBJ1-6; unclear D gene. V lost 7 bases to trimming and J lost 0 bases, with 10 bases between them. The CDR3 covers 15 residues. Germline V lookup: CDR1 MNHEY, CDR2 SVGAGI. DNA of the CDR3: TGTGCCAGCAATACGGCAGGCTCCTATAATTCACCCCTCCACTTT. Translation gives CASNTAGSYNSPLHF.

The CDR3 loop is CASSQVSGSYGYTF. Here the CDR3 DNA reads TGTGCCAGCAGCCAAGTGTCTGGCAGCTATGGCTACACCTTC. V usage is TRBV3-1 (or the pseudogene TRBV3-2) and J usage is TRBJ1-2; D uncertain. This CDR3 contains 14 residues. V was clipped by 1 base and J by 4 bases, with 10 bases between them. The germline gives CDR1 LGHDT, CDR2 YNNKEL (reference sequence).

The V call is TRBV4-3, the J call TRBJ1-5; perhaps TRBD1 as D (6 bases). V was trimmed by 0 bases and J by 1 base, leaving 7 bases between them. CDR1 and CDR2 (germline): LGHNA, YSLEER. The CDR3 is made up of 15 amino acids. DNA for the CDR3: TGCGCCAGCAGCCAAGACAGGGGAAGCAATCAGCCCCAGCATTTT. Translated, it gives CASSQDRGSNQPQHF.

V is TRBV4-3 and J is TRBJ1-4, with D tentatively TRBD1 (5 bases). The CDR3 consists of 15 residues. CDR1 is LGHNA and CDR2 is YSLEER in the germline V gene. The V and J ends lost 3 bases and 11 bases respectively, with 19 bases between them. The CDR3 nucleotides read TGCGCCAGCAGCCAGGGGGACCGAGCCGTATTTAAACTGTTTTTT. Amino acid sequence: CASSQGDRAVFKLFF.

The chain couples TRBV18 to TRBJ2-2; a possible D gene is TRBD2 (7 bases). Germline CDR1 is KGHSH and CDR2 is LQKENI. The CDR3 runs 20 residues. With 3 bases removed from V and 8 bases from J, the gap between germline ends came to 31 bases. In nucleotides, the CDR3 is TGTGCCAGCTCACCCCCTCTTAGGAGGGGGGGGCAATGGGAGAAGGGGGAGCTGTTTTTT. Translating it yields CASSPPLRRGGQWEKGELFF.